This TCR beta chain was retrieved from a study of T cell repertoires in cytomegalovirus infection. Study-level information: Indications of both CMV infection and matching HLA type were provided by public TCR beta signatures.

V lost 2 bases to trimming and J lost 2 bases, with 11 bases between them. This CDR3 spans 15 amino acids. Germline V gene sequence: CDR1 LGHNT, CDR2 FRNRAP. TCRdb reanalysed the reads using MiXCR and keeps one entry per CDR3 protein. The data show about 500,000 distinct CDR3 sequences, about 33% seen once. As for this clonotype: Its specificity is not known.

Specimen: cultured PBMCs, collected from culture after CMV antigen stimulation. The chain links TRBV12-5 to TRBJ2-3; the D call may be TRBD1 or TRBD2 (5 bases each). This receptor was obtained from a human donor in good health (CMV status not recorded). Some clones in this sample may be carry-over from other donors' samples. The CDR3, as DNA: TGTGCTAGTGGTTTGACGGGACGCACCACAGATACGCAGTATTTT. This sequence encodes CASGLTGRTTDTQYF.